Each of the 8 T cell receptor beta chains below was sequenced from the same sample in a study of blood T cell repertoires in COVID-19. Clones were read by immunoSEQ multiplex PCR, and TCRdb kept only the in-frame ones, dropping some. The sample consists of around 100,000 clones, about 89% of them appearing once. Source material: peripheral blood. All receptors come from a man aged 45-65 years with acute or convalescent COVID-19.

The rearrangement uses TRBV7-9 and TRBJ2-5; 15 nucleotides align to TRBD2. V shed 4 bases and J 0 bases; nucleotides not matched to a gene: 9. The length of the CDR3 is 19 residues. CDR1 and CDR2 (germline): SEHNR, FQNEAQ (reference sequence). CDR3 sequence reads: CASSSPGTSGRKYQETQYF. CDR3 nucleotides: TGTGCCAGCAGCTCCCCGGGGACTAGCGGGAGGAAGTACCAAGAGACCCAGTACTTC.

The V gene is TRBV5-1, the J gene TRBJ2-1; 10 nucleotides line up with TRBD2. Germline CDR1 SGHRS, CDR2 YFSETQ. The CDR3 is made up of 14 amino acids. Trimming at V came to 3 bases and at J to 6 bases, leaving 3 bases not matched to a gene. CDR3 residues: CASSSTSGINEQFF. The CDR3 DNA reads TGCGCCAGCAGCTCAACTAGCGGGATCAATGAGCAGTTCTTC. The entire variable domain, with the rest obtained from reference TRBV5-1 and TRBJ2-1, is as follows: KAGVTQTPRYLIKTRGQQVTLSCSPISGHRSVSWYQQTPGQGLQFLFEYFSETQRNKGNFPGRFSGRQFSNSRSEMNVSTLELGDSALYLCASSSTSGINEQFFGPGTRLTVL.

The DNA for the CDR3 is TGTGCCAGCAGCTTAAATCCCGGGGTCTACAATGAGCAGTTCTTC. Translation: CASSLNPGVYNEQFF. The rearrangement uses TRBV7-2 and TRBJ2-1; TRBD2 is a possible D gene (5 bases). CDR1 and CDR2 (germline): SGHTA, FQGNSA. The germline V and J ends were trimmed by 2 bases and 3 bases, with 11 bases remaining between them. The CDR3 contains 15 residues.

This clone is a singleton in its sample. This sequence joins TRBV5-6 and TRBJ2-5; a weak D match, TRBD2 (5 bases). The CDR3 loop spans 18 amino acids. The germline V gene has CDR1 SGHDT and CDR2 YYEEEE. The V end lost 1 base, the J end lost 5 bases, and 24 bases lay between the germline ends. Here the CDR3 reads CASSLFGGVGVGSETQYF. In nucleotides, the CDR3 is TGTGCCAGCAGCTTGTTCGGCGGAGTGGGAGTAGGTTCGGAGACCCAGTACTTC. The complete variable domain, with remaining parts taken from reference TRBV5-6 and TRBJ2-5, reads DAGVTQSPTHLIKTRGQQVTLRCSPKSGHDTVSWYQQALGQGPQFIFQYYEEEERQRGNFPDRFSGHQFPNYSSELNVNALLLGDSALYLCASSLFGGVGVGSETQYFGPGTRLLVL.

This clone was seen once. The gene calls are TRBV15 and TRBJ2-1, with 7 bases lining up with TRBD1. Trimming took 0 bases from V and 10 from J; bases not matched to a gene: 3. Per the germline V gene, CDR1 is LNHNV and CDR2 is YYDKDF (reference sequence). The CDR3 loop spans 13 amino acids. DNA of the CDR3: TGTGCCACCAGCAGAGAGAGGACAGGAGAGCAGTTCTTC. Amino acids: CATSRERTGEQFF.

V usage is TRBV9 and J usage is TRBJ1-2; TRBD1 matches at 8 bases. This CDR3 region has 15 residues. The germline V gene encodes CDR1 SGDLS and CDR2 YYNGEE. Trimming removed 1 base from V and 0 bases from J; junction bases left unmatched: 2. The CDR3 protein is CASSVQGAPNYGYTF. The DNA of the CDR3 is TGTGCCAGCAGCGTACAGGGGGCGCCTAACTATGGCTACACCTTC.

The V gene is TRBV5-1, the J gene TRBJ2-2; the match to TRBD1 covers 8 bases. Germline trimming cut 5 bases from V and 3 bases from J; bases unmatched to any gene: 6. Per the germline V gene, CDR1 is SGHRS and CDR2 is YFSETQ. CDR3 size: 15 residues. CDR3 DNA: TGCGCCAGCAGTCGAGCGACAGGGGACACCGGGGAGCTGTTTTTT. Encoded protein: CASSRATGDTGELFF. The variable domain in full, completed from reference TRBV5-1 and TRBJ2-2, reads KAGVTQTPRYLIKTRGQQVTLSCSPISGHRSVSWYQQTPGQGLQFLFEYFSETQRNKGNFPGRFSGRQFSNSRSEMNVSTLELGDSALYLCASSRATGDTGELFFGEGSRLTVL.

The rearrangement uses TRBV5-1 and TRBJ2-2; TRBD1 matches at 7 bases. Trimming took 4 bases from V and 4 from J; bases not matched to a gene: 4. The CDR3 consists of 14 residues. CDR1 is SGHRS, CDR2 YFSETQ, per germline. The CDR3 DNA sequence: TGCGCCAGCAGCCCGACAGGGAGCACCGGGGAGCTGTTTTTT. Protein product: CASSPTGSTGELFF.